This TCR beta chain was documented in a study of cytomegalovirus exposure and HLA in healthy donors. Study details: Prior work identified 120 million or so unique TCR beta sequences in around 170 million T cells. Ancestry clustering placed 70% to 90% of 350 to 500 genotyped donors in the Caucasian-associated cluster.

The PCR employed 60 Vbeta primers together with 13 Jbeta primers. Produced via immunoSEQ multiplex PCR; TCRdb's table is partial and in-frame only. The sample lists about 98,000 clones; under 80% were seen once. Broader study findings: It is likely that the observed cluster of highly shared sequence variants was a sequencing artifact.

Details on this clone: Its antigen remains unknown.

V lost 7 bases and J 4 bases, leaving 16 bases between the germline ends. This CDR3 spans 14 amino acids. Germline V CDR1 and CDR2: MNHNY, SVGAGI (reference sequence). The gene calls are TRBV6-6 and TRBJ1-2; a possible D gene is TRBD1 (5 bases). The receptor was derived from a male donor in good health and CMV-seronegative. The sequenced sample consisted of PBMCs. As DNA, the CDR3 is TGTGCCAGCACCCTGGGGGGGGAGGGCTATGGCTACACCTTC. It codes for CASTLGGEGYGYTF.